This entry lists 10 T cell receptor beta chains sequenced from one sample in a study of blood T cell repertoires in COVID-19. Sequencing used immunoSEQ multiplex PCR; TCRdb keeps in-frame clones, though not all of them. The sample includes 310,000 or so clones, around 88% seen only once; the top ten take about 1.2%. Sequenced: peripheral blood. The receptors were sampled from a woman between 50 and 59 years old with acute or convalescent COVID-19.

This clone came up once. The chain carries TRBV6-4 and TRBJ1-6; possible D gene TRBD1, 5 bases. Trimming took off 7 bases at V and 11 bases at J, with 18 bases between the two ends. Germline lookup yields CDR1 MRHNA and CDR2 SNTAGT. The CDR3 totals 14 residues. The CDR3 bases are TGTGCCAGCAAACCAGACCAGGGATCCCCACCCCTCCACTTT. The encoded protein is CASKPDQGSPPLHF.

The CDR3 sequence is CASSSTGTPFFRTYEQYF. The CDR3 region has the DNA TGTGCCAGCAGTTCAACCGGGACTCCGTTTTTTAGAACCTACGAGCAGTACTTC. The gene calls are TRBV27 and TRBJ2-7, with D possibly being TRBD2 (6 bases). CDR3 length: 18 amino acids. The germline V and J ends were trimmed by 4 bases and 2 bases, with 24 bases remaining between them. Per germline, CDR1 MNHEY and CDR2 SMNVEV (reference sequence).

This chain connects TRBV24-1 to TRBJ2-7; 8 bases are a match to TRBD1. Germline-derived CDR1 and CDR2 are KGHDR and SFDVKD. The J segment lost 7 bases and the V segment lost 4 bases, leaving 8 bases of the junction unmatched. This CDR3 is built from 14 residues. CDR3 protein: CATSDSGGSGEQYF. In DNA form, the CDR3 reads TGTGCCACCAGTGACTCAGGGGGCTCGGGGGAGCAGTACTTC.

This chain links TRBV7-8 with TRBJ2-1; tentatively, D is TRBD1 (7 bases). With 5 bases removed from V and 7 bases from J, the gap between germline ends came to 9 bases. CDR3 size: 12 residues. Germline loops: CDR1 SGHVS, CDR2 FQNEAQ. The CDR3 bases are TGTGCCAGCAGCCCAGGGGGGAATGAGCAGTTCTTC. It specifies CASSPGGNEQFF.

J is TRBJ2-7 and V is TRBV7-2; 7 bases align to TRBD1. The CDR3 runs 15 residues. Germline-derived CDR1 and CDR2 are SGHTA and FQGNSA. The trim removed 5 bases at V and 0 bases at J, leaving 7 bases unmatched. DNA for the CDR3: TGTGCCAGCAGCCTTGGACAGGCGAGCTCCTACGAGCAGTACTTC. It yields the protein CASSLGQASSYEQYF.

V usage is TRBV3-1 (or the pseudogene TRBV3-2) and J usage is TRBJ2-7; TRBD1 might be the D (5 bases). Trimming shortened V by 5 bases and J by 3 bases, and 14 bases separated the two germline ends. The germline V gene encodes CDR1 LGHDT and CDR2 YNNKEL (reference sequence). The CDR3 is made up of 14 amino acids. The CDR3 sequence: CASSSSQGNYEQYF. The CDR3 bases are TGTGCCAGCAGCTCCAGTCAGGGTAACTACGAGCAGTACTTC.

V and J are TRBV7-2 and TRBJ2-5; D may be TRBD1 (5 bases). The V gene's germline CDR1 is SGHTA and CDR2 FQGNSA. V was shortened by 5 bases and J by 4 bases, with 11 bases between the two germline ends. The CDR3 contains 13 residues. The CDR3 bases are TGTGCCAGCAGCAAGAGTGGGGCAGAGACCCAGTACTTC. Its protein is CASSKSGAETQYF.

CDR3: CAWSGSGGRANTEAFF. In nucleotides, the CDR3 is TGTGCCTGGAGTGGGTCTGGGGGCCGGGCGAACACTGAAGCTTTCTTT. The chain uses TRBV30 and TRBJ1-1; perhaps TRBD1 as D (6 bases). This CDR3 spans 16 amino acids. Per germline, CDR1 GTSNPN and CDR2 SVGIG (reference sequence). Trimming took 1 base from V and 1 from J, leaving 16 bases between them. Complete variable domain (other parts from reference TRBV30 and TRBJ1-1): SQTIHQWPATLVQPVGSPLSLECTVEGTSNPNLYWYRQAAGRGLQLLFYSVGIGQISSEVPQNLSASRPQDRQFILSSKKLLLSDSGFYLCAWSGSGGRANTEAFFGQGTRLTVV.

The rearrangement uses TRBV18 and TRBJ2-7, with 9 bases lining up with TRBD1. V dropped 6 bases and J dropped 6; count of bases not matched to a gene: 12. This CDR3 is built from 15 residues. CDR1 and CDR2 (germline): KGHSH, LQKENI. CDR3: CASSPPGGQGVEQYF. The CDR3 nucleotides read TGTGCCAGCTCCCCCCCCGGGGGACAGGGAGTCGAGCAGTACTTC.

The chain recombines TRBV18 with TRBJ1-4; tentatively, D is TRBD1 (5 bases). This CDR3 is built from 14 residues. Germline CDR1 is KGHSH and CDR2 is LQKENI. V shed 6 bases and J shed 8 bases, with 16 bases lying between them. The CDR3 nucleotides read TGTGCCAGCTCCCTCTCGGGGGAAGGGGAAAAACTGTTTTTT. Translating gives CASSLSGEGEKLFF. The full variable domain, rest sourced from reference TRBV18 and TRBJ1-4, is NAGVMQNPRHLVRRRGQEARLRCSPMKGHSHVYWYRQLPEEGLKFMVYLQKENIIDESGMPKERFSAEFPKEGPSILRIQQVVRGDSAAYFCASSLSGEGEKLFFGSGTQLSVL.